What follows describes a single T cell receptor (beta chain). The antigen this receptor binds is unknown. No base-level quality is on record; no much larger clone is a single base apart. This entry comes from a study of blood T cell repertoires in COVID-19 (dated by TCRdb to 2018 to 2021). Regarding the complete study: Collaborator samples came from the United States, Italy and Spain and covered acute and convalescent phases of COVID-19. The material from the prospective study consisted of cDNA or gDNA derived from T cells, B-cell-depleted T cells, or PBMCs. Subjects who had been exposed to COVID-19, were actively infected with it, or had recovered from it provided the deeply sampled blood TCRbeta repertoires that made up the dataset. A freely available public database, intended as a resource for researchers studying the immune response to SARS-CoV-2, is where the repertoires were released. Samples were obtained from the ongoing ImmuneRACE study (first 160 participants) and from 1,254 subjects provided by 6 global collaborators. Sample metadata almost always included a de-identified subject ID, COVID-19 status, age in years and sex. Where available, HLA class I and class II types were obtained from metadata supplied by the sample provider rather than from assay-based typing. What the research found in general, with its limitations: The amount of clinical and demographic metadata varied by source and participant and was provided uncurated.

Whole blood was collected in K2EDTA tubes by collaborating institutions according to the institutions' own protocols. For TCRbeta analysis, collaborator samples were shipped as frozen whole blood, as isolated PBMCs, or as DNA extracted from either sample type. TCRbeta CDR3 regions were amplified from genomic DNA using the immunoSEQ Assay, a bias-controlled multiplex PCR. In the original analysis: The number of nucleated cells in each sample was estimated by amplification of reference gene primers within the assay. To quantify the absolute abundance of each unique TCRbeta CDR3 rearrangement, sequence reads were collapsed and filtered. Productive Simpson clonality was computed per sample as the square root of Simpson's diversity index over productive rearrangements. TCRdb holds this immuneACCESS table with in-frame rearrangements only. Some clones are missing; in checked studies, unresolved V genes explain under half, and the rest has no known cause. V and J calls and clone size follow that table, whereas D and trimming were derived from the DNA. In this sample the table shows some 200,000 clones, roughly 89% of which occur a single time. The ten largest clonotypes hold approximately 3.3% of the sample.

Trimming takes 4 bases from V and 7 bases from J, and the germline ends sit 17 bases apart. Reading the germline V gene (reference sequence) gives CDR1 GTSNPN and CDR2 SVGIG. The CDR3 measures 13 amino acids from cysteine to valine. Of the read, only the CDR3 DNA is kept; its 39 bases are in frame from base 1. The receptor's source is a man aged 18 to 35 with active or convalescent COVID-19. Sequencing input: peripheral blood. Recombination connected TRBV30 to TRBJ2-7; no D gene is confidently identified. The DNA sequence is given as TGTGCCTGGACCGACCTTCCCCGGGTAGAGCAGTACGTC. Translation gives CAWTDLPRVEQYV.